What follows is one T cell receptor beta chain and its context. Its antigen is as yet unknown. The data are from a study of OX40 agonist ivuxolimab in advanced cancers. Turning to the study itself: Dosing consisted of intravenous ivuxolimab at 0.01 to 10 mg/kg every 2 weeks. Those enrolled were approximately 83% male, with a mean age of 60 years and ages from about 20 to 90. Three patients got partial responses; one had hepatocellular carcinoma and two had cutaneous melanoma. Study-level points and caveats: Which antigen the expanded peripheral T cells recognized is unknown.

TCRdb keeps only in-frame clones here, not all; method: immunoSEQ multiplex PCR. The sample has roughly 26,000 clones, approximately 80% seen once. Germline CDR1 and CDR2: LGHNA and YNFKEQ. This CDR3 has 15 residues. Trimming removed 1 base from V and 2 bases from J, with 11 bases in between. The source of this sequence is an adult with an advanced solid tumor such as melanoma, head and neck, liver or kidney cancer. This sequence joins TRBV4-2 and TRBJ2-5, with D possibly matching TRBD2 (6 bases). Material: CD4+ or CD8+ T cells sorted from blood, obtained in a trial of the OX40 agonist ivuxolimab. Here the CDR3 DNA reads TGTGCCAGCAGCCAAGGGGGACTGTCGCAAGAGACCCAGTACTTC. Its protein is CASSQGGLSQETQYF.